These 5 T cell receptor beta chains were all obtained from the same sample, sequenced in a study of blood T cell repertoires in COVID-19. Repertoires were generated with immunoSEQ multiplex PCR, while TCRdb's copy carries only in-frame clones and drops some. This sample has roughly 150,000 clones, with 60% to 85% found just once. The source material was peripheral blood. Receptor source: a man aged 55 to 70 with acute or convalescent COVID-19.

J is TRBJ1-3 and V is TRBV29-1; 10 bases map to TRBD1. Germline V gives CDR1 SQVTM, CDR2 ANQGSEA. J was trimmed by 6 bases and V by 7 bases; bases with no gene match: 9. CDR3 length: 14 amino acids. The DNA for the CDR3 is TGCAGCGCTTATAAGGGACAGGGGACAAACACCATATATTTT. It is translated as CSAYKGQGTNTIYF.

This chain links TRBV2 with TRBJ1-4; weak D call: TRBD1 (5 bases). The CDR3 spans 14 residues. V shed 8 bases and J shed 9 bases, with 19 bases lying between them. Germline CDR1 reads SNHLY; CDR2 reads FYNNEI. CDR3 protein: CASGVGRLRQKLFF. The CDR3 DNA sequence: TGTGCCAGCGGGGTGGGGCGATTAAGACAAAAACTGTTTTTT.

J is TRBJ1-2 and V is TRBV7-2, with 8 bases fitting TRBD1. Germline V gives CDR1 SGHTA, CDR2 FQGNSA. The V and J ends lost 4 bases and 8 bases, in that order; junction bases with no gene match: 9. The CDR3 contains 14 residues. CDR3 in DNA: TGTGCCAGCAGCTCCCAGGGGGCTGAAAGAGGCTACACCTTC. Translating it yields CASSSQGAERGYTF.

The DNA for the CDR3 is TGTGCCAGCAGCTTATGGGACAGCTCCTACAATGAGCAGTTCTTC. The encoded protein is CASSLWDSSYNEQFF. The J gene is TRBJ2-1, the V gene TRBV11-2, with 7 nucleotides matching TRBD1. Germline values: CDR1 SGHAT, CDR2 FQNNGV. V lost 2 bases to trimming and J lost 0 bases; unmatched junction nucleotides: 1. CDR3 length: 15 amino acids.

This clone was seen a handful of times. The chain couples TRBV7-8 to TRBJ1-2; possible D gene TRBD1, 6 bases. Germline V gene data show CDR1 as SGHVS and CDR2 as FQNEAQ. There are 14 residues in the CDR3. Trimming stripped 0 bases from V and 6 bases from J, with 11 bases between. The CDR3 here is CASSLARAGDGYTF. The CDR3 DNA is TGTGCCAGCAGCTTAGCGAGGGCAGGGGATGGCTACACCTTC.